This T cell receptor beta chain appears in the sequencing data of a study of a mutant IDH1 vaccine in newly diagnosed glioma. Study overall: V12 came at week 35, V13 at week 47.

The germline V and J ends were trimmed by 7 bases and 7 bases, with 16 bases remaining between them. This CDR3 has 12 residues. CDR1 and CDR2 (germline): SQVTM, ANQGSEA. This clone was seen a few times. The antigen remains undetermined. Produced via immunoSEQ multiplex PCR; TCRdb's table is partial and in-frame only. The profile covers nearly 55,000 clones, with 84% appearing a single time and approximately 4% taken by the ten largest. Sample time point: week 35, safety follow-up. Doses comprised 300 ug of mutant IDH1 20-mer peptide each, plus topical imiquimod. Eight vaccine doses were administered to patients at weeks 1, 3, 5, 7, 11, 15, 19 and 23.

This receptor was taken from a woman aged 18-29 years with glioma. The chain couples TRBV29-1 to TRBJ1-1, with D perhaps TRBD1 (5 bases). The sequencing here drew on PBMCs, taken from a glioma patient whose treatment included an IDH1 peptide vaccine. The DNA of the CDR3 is TGCAGCGCCCTAACGGGACCCTATGAAGCTTTCTTT. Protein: CSALTGPYEAFF. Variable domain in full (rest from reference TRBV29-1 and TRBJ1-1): SAVISQKPSRDICQRGTSLTIQCQVDSQVTMMFWYRQQPGQSLTLIATANQGSEATYESGFVIDKFPISRPNLTFSTLTVSNMSPEDSSIYLCSALTGPYEAFFGQGTRLTVV.